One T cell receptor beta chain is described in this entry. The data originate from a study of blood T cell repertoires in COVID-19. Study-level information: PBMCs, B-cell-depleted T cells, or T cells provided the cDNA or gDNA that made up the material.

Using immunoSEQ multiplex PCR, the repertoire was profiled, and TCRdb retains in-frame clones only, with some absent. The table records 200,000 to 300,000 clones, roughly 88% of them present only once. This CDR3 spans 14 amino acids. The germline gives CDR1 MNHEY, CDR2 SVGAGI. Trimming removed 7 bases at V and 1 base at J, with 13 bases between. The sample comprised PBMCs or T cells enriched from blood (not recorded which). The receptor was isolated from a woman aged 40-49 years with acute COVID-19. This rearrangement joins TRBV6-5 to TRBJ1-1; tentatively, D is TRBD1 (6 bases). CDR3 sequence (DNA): TGTGCCAGCACGCCCGGGACATCGAACACTGAAGCTTTCTTT. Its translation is CASTPGTSNTEAFF.